What follows is one T cell receptor beta chain and its context. What it recognizes is unknown. The donors were in the approximately 130-subject validation cohort; that cohort was separate from the approximately 700-subject first cohort. These data originate in a study of cytomegalovirus exposure and HLA in healthy donors. Study-wide results and caveats: The dataset shows that most TCR sequences were rare, while some public TCRs occurred in many donors. In vitro testing confirmed a few CMV-associated chains as specific for CMV antigens. Reportedly, cytomegalovirus status was diagnosed with high sensitivity and specificity.

The table came from immunoSEQ multiplex PCR; TCRdb's copy has only in-frame clones and leaves some out. Counted here are about 160,000 clones, approximately 96% occurring once; the ten biggest clones make up around 0.9%. Input material: PBMCs. This clonotype was obtained from a woman aged 18-35 years in good health and CMV-seronegative.

This chain's CDR3 is CASTSVQLAGTHNEQFF. The CDR3 DNA reads TGTGCCAGCACCTCAGTTCAACTAGCGGGGACTCACAATGAGCAGTTCTTC. The chain couples TRBV2 to TRBJ2-1; 10 nucleotides match TRBD2. With 7 bases clipped from V and 5 bases from J, the junction kept 14 bases outside the gene matches. The CDR3 length is 17 residues. The germline gives CDR1 SNHLY, CDR2 FYNNEI.